One T cell receptor (beta chain) is described in this entry. These data are taken from a study of blood T cell repertoires in COVID-19. The CDR3 is 15 amino acids. CDR1 SGHAT and CDR2 FQDESV come from the germline V gene (reference sequence). V shed 6 bases, J shed 3 bases, and the junction held 3 bases outside the gene matches. Sequenced by immunoSEQ multiplex PCR; TCRdb stores in-frame clones only, minus some. The data hold approximately 110,000 clones, with roughly 80% observed a single time. This TCR derives from a woman between 55 and 75 years old with acute or convalescent COVID-19. The rearrangement uses TRBV11-1 and TRBJ2-1; 12 bases map to TRBD2. The source material was peripheral blood. CDR3 in DNA: TGTGCCAGCAGTTCACTAGCGGGGGGCTACAATGAGCAGTTCTTC. Protein sequence: CASSSLAGGYNEQFF.